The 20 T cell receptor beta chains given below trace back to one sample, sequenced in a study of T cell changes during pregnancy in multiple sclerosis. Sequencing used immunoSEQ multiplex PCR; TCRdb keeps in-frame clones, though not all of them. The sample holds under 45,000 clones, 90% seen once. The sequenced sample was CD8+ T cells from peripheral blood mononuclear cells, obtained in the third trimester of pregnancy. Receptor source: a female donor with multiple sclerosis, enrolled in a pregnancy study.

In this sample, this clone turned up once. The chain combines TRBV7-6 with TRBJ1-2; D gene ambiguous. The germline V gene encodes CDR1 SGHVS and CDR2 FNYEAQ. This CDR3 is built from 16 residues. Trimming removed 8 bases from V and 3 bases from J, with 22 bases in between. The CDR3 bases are TGTGCCAGCCCTAGTGACGAGACTCAGCAAGACTATGGCTACACCTTC. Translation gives CASPSDETQQDYGYTF.

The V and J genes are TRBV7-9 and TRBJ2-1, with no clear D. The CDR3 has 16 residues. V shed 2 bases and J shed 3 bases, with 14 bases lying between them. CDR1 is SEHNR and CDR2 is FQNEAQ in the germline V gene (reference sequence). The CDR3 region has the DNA TGTGCCAGCAGCTTAATTGCAACTTCGCTCTACAATGAGCAGTTCTTC. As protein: CASSLIATSLYNEQFF.

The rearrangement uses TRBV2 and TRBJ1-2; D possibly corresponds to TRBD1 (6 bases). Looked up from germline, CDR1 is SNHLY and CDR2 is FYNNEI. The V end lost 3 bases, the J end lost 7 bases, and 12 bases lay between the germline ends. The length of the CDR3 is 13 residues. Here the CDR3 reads CASSDVQGVGYTF. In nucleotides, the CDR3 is TGTGCCAGCAGTGACGTACAGGGAGTTGGCTACACCTTC.

The CDR3 region has the DNA TGTGCCACCAGCGAAGAGCCCCAGGGGGCAGGTTCACCCCTCCACTTT. Amino acids: CATSEEPQGAGSPLHF. V is TRBV15 and J is TRBJ1-6; TRBD1 agrees at 8 bases. V gave up 5 bases and J gave up 9 bases; unmatched junction bases: 12. The CDR3 contains 16 residues. Looked up from germline, CDR1 is LNHNV and CDR2 is YYDKDF (reference sequence).

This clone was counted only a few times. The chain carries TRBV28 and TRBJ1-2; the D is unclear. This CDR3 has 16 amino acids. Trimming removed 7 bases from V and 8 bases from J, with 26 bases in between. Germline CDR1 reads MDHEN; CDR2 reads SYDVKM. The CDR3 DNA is TGTGCCAGCACTCCCGGGGAGGGCCCGCCGCCTGAAGGCTACACCTTC. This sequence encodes CASTPGEGPPPEGYTF.

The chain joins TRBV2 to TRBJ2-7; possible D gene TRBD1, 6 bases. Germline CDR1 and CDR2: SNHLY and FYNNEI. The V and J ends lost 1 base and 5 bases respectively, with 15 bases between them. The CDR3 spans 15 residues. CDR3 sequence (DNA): TGTGCCAGCAGTGAAGGGGGGCCTGGAGCGGACGAGCAGTACTTC. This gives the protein CASSEGGPGADEQYF.

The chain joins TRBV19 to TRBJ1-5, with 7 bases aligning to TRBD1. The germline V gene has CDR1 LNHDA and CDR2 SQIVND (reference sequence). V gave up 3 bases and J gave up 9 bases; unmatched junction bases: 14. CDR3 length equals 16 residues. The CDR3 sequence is CASSMGQSPSIMPQHF. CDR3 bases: TGTGCCAGTAGTATGGGACAGAGCCCCTCAATCATGCCCCAGCATTTT.

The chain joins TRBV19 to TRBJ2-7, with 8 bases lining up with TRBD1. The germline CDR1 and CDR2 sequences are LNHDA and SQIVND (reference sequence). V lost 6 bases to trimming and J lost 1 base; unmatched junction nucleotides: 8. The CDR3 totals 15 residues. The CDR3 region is CASSDRTGRSYEQYF. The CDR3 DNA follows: TGTGCCAGTAGCGATAGGACAGGGCGGTCCTACGAGCAGTACTTC.

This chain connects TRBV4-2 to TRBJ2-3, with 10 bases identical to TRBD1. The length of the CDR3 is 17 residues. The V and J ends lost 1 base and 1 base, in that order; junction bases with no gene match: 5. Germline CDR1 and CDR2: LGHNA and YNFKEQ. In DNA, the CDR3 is TGTGCCAGCAGCCAAGTAATTGGGACAGGGGGCACAGATACGCAGTATTTT. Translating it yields CASSQVIGTGGTDTQYF.

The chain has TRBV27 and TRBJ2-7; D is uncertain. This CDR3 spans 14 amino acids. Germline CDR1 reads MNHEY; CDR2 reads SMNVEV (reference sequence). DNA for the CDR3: TGTGCACCCTACTGGGCGCCGAGCTCCTACGAGCAGTACTTC. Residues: CAPYWAPSSYEQYF.

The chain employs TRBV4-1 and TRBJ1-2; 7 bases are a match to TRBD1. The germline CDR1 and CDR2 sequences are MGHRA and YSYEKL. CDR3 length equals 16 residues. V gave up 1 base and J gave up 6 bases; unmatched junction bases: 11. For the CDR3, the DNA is TGCGCCAGCAGCCAAGGTTGGCAGGGGGAAAGGGATGGCTACACCTTC. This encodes CASSQGWQGERDGYTF.

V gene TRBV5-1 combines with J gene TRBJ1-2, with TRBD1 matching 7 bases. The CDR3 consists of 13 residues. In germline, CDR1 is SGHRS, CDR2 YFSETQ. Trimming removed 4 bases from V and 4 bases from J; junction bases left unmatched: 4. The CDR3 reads CASSADRSYGYTF. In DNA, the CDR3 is TGCGCCAGCAGCGCGGACAGGTCCTATGGCTACACCTTC. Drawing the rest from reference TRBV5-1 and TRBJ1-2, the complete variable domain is KAGVTQTPRYLIKTRGQQVTLSCSPISGHRSVSWYQQTPGQGLQFLFEYFSETQRNKGNFPGRFSGRQFSNSRSEMNVSTLELGDSALYLCASSADRSYGYTFGSGTRLTVV.

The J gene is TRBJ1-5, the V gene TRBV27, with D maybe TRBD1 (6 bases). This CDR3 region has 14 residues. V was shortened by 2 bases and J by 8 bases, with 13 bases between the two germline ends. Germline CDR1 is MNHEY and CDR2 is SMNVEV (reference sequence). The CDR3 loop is CASSLRTAREPQHF. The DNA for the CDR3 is TGTGCCAGCAGTTTACGGACAGCTAGGGAGCCCCAGCATTTT.

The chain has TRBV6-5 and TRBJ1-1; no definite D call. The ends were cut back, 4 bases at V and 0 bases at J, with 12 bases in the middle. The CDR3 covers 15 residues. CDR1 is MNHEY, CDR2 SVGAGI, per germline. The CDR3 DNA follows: TGTGCCAGCAGTTTCGCCGGGATCATGAACACTGAAGCTTTCTTT. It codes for CASSFAGIMNTEAFF.

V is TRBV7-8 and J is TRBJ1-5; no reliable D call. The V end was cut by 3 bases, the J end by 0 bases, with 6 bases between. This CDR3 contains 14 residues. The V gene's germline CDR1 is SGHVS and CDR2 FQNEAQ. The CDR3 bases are TGTGCCAGCAGCTTTACAGATAGCAATCAGCCCCAGCATTTT. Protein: CASSFTDSNQPQHF.

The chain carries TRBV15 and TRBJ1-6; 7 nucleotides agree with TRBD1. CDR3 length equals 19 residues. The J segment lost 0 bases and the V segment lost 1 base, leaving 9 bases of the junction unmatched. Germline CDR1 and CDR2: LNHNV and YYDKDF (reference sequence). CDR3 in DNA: TGTGCCACCAGCAGAGCTCCGGGACAGTTAAGCTCCTATAATTCACCCCTCCACTTT. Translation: CATSRAPGQLSSYNSPLHF.

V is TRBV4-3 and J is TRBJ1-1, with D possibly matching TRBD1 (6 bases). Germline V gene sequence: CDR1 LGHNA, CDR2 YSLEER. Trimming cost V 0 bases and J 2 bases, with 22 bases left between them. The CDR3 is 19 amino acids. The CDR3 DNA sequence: TGCGCCAGCAGCCAAGATTTTCGCGCAGGGGTTGGGGTCAACACTGAAGCTTTCTTT. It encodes CASSQDFRAGVGVNTEAFF.

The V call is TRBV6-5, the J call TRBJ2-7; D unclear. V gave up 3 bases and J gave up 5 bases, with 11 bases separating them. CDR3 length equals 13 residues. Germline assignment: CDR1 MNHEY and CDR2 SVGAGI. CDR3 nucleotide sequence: TGTGCCAGCAGTTATATGGCCCAGGACGAGCAGTACTTC. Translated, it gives CASSYMAQDEQYF.

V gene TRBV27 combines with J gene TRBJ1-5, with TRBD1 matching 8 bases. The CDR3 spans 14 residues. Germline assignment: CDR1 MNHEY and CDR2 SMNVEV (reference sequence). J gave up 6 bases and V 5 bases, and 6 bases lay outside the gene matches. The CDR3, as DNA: TGTGCCAGCAGTCTACCAGGGGGCGGTCAGCCCCAGCATTTT. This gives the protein CASSLPGGGQPQHF.

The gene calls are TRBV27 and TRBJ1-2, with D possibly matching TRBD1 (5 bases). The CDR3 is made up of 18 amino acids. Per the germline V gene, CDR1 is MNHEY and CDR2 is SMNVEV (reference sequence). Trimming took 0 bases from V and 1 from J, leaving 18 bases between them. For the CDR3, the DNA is TGTGCCAGCAGTTTATCGTTTTCAAGGGGTCTCTTTAACTATGGCTACACCTTC. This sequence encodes CASSLSFSRGLFNYGYTF.